Shown below are 27 T cell receptor beta chains from a single sample sequenced in a study of shared clonotypes between healthy human individuals. Naive CD8 cells comprised CD45RO-negative, CCR7-positively selected cells, excluding terminally differentiated effector memory CD45RA+ cells. Clones were read by immunoSEQ multiplex PCR, and TCRdb kept only the in-frame ones, dropping some. This table holds approximately 590,000 clones, less than 97% found once. The sample consisted of naive CD8+ T cells sorted from blood. These TCRs come from a woman aged 30 to 39 in good health.

V gene TRBV19 combines with J gene TRBJ2-7; 7 nucleotides line up with TRBD2. Per germline, CDR1 LNHDA and CDR2 SQIVND (reference sequence). The trim removed 3 bases at V and 0 bases at J, leaving 5 bases unmatched. The CDR3 contains 15 residues. The CDR3 nucleotides read TGTGCCAGTAGTATCGAGTTAGCGGGCTCCTACGAGCAGTACTTC. Translation: CASSIELAGSYEQYF. Together with reference TRBV19 and TRBJ2-7, the CDR3 gives the full variable domain: DGGITQSPKYLFRKEGQNVTLSCEQNLNHDAMYWYRQDPGQGLRLIYYSQIVNDFQKGDIAEGYSVSREKKESFPLTVTSAQKNPTAFYLCASSIELAGSYEQYFGPGTRLTVT.

This clone has just one count. The rearrangement links TRBV9 to TRBJ2-1; D possibly corresponds to TRBD2 (6 bases). The germline CDR1 and CDR2 sequences are SGDLS and YYNGEE. This CDR3 has 14 residues. With 3 bases removed from V and 4 bases from J, the gap between germline ends came to 11 bases. CDR3 coding DNA: TGTGCCAGCAGCGATCGACTAGGGTACAATGAGCAGTTCTTC. It codes for CASSDRLGYNEQFF.

This chain connects TRBV30 to TRBJ2-7; tentatively, D is TRBD1 (5 bases). With 0 bases removed from V and 2 bases from J, the gap between germline ends came to 11 bases. Germline loops: CDR1 GTSNPN, CDR2 SVGIG (reference sequence). The CDR3 is 14 amino acids. The CDR3: CAWSVLAGPYEQYF. The CDR3 DNA sequence: TGTGCCTGGAGTGTACTGGCAGGGCCCTACGAGCAGTACTTC. The full variable domain, rest sourced from reference TRBV30 and TRBJ2-7, is SQTIHQWPATLVQPVGSPLSLECTVEGTSNPNLYWYRQAAGRGLQLLFYSVGIGQISSEVPQNLSASRPQDRQFILSSKKLLLSDSGFYLCAWSVLAGPYEQYFGPGTRLTVT.

The rearrangement uses TRBV9 and TRBJ2-7; TRBD2 might be the D (5 bases). The V end lost 0 bases, the J end lost 2 bases, and 18 bases lay between the germline ends. The length of the CDR3 is 17 residues. From germline, CDR1 is SGDLS and CDR2 YYNGEE. CDR3 sequence (DNA): TGTGCCAGCAGCGTAGCCTCCGGGTTTAGCGCAGCCTACGAGCAGTACTTC. Translated, it gives CASSVASGFSAAYEQYF.

The V call is TRBV5-4, the J call TRBJ1-1; D is ambiguous. Trimming shortened V by 4 bases and J by 1 base, and 8 bases separated the two germline ends. Germline V lookup: CDR1 SGHNT, CDR2 YYREEE (reference sequence). The CDR3 contains 13 residues. This chain's CDR3 is CASSTRGNTEAFF. The CDR3 DNA reads TGTGCCAGCAGCACTAGAGGGAACACTGAAGCTTTCTTT.

The J gene is TRBJ2-7, the V gene TRBV28; TRBD1 is a possible D gene (5 bases). Trimming removed 3 bases at V and 6 bases at J, with 12 bases between. This CDR3 spans 13 amino acids. In germline, CDR1 is MDHEN, CDR2 SYDVKM. The CDR3 DNA is TGTGCCAGCAGTTTGGGTGAAGGGGTCGAGCAGTACTTC. This sequence encodes CASSLGEGVEQYF. The full variable domain, with the rest looked up from reference TRBV28 and TRBJ2-7, is DVKVTQSSRYLVKRTGEKVFLECVQDMDHENMFWYRQDPGLGLRLIYFSYDVKMKEKGDIPEGYSVSREKKERFSLILESASTNQTSMYLCASSLGEGVEQYFGPGTRLTVT.

V gene TRBV6-1 combines with J gene TRBJ1-1; unclear D gene. CDR1 is MNHNS, CDR2 SASEGT, per germline. V was pared by 4 bases and J by 5 bases, with 8 bases between. The CDR3 runs 12 residues. In DNA form, the CDR3 reads TGTGCCAGCAGTGCTATTGGAACTGAAGCTTTCTTT. Translation gives CASSAIGTEAFF.

The J gene is TRBJ2-3, the V gene TRBV13; 16 bases are shared with TRBD2. V gave up 4 bases and J gave up 5 bases; unmatched junction bases: 6. The CDR3 loop spans 17 amino acids. The germline gives CDR1 PRHDT, CDR2 FYEKMQ (reference sequence). The CDR3, as DNA: TGTGCCAGCAGCTCCGGGACTAGCGGGAGGGTTGAAGATACGCAGTATTTT. Translated: CASSSGTSGRVEDTQYF. The full variable domain, with the rest looked up from reference TRBV13 and TRBJ2-3, is AAGVIQSPRHLIKEKRETATLKCYPIPRHDTVYWYQQGPGQDPQFLISFYEKMQSDKGSIPDRFSAQQFSDYHSELNMSSLELGDSALYFCASSSGTSGRVEDTQYFGPGTRLTVL.

The V gene is TRBV27, the J gene TRBJ2-5; 11 nucleotides align to TRBD2. This CDR3 region has 15 residues. Germline values: CDR1 MNHEY, CDR2 SMNVEV (reference sequence). Unmatched junction bases numbered 5, after V lost 2 bases and J lost 6 bases. CDR3 sequence reads: CASSLGLAGGKTQYF. CDR3 nucleotide sequence: TGTGCCAGCAGTTTAGGGCTAGCGGGAGGAAAGACCCAGTACTTC.

This clone was found once. The V gene is TRBV4-1, the J gene TRBJ2-2; D unresolved. Germline lookup yields CDR1 MGHRA and CDR2 YSYEKL. This CDR3 has 17 amino acids. Trimming took off 3 bases at V and 9 bases at J, with 23 bases between the two ends. CDR3 sequence (DNA): TGCGCCAGCAGCCATTACTCTCTGGCGGAGAAGGGCCGGGAGCTGTTTTTT. The encoded protein is CASSHYSLAEKGRELFF.

Concerning this clone itself: The sample carries other DNA sequences with the same CDR3. V usage is TRBV19 and J usage is TRBJ1-1; D possibly corresponds to TRBD1 (5 bases). In germline, CDR1 is LNHDA, CDR2 SQIVND (reference sequence). The CDR3 has 13 amino acids. The germline V and J ends were trimmed by 3 bases and 1 base, with 6 bases remaining between them. The CDR3 nucleotides read TGTGCCAGTAGTATGACAGAGAACACTGAAGCTTTCTTT. It encodes CASSMTENTEAFF.

V gene TRBV27 combines with J gene TRBJ2-7; TRBD1 agrees at 8 bases. J gave up 6 bases and V 8 bases, and 6 bases lay outside the gene matches. The CDR3 length is 12 residues. CDR1 is MNHEY, CDR2 SMNVEV, per germline (reference sequence). The CDR3 coding sequence is TGTGCCAGCGGGACAGGAACTTCCGAGCAGTACTTC. This codes for CASGTGTSEQYF.

This chain joins TRBV5-6 and TRBJ2-7, with D uncertain. CDR1 and CDR2 (germline): SGHDT, YYEEEE. This CDR3 has 11 amino acids. V lost 4 bases and J lost 5, with 7 bases in between. The CDR3 here is CASSITHEQYF. CDR3 coding DNA: TGTGCCAGCAGCATAACTCACGAGCAGTACTTC.

This clone has only one observation. The rearrangement uses TRBV28 and TRBJ2-2, with TRBD1 identical over 7 bases. V lost 3 bases to trimming and J lost 6 bases; unmatched junction nucleotides: 4. This CDR3 region has 14 residues. Looked up from germline, CDR1 is MDHEN and CDR2 is SYDVKM. The CDR3 sequence is CASSLLGGPGELFF. The CDR3 nucleotides are TGTGCCAGCAGTTTGTTAGGGGGCCCCGGGGAGCTGTTTTTT.

The chain joins TRBV28 to TRBJ1-5, with D unresolved. The CDR3 covers 13 residues. The V end lost 6 bases, the J end lost 0 bases, and 6 bases lay between the germline ends. Germline V gene sequence: CDR1 MDHEN, CDR2 SYDVKM. CDR3 region: CASRDNSNQPQHF. In DNA form, the CDR3 reads TGTGCCAGCAGGGATAATAGCAATCAGCCCCAGCATTTT.

The chain employs TRBV19 and TRBJ2-7; 12 bases map to TRBD2. In germline, CDR1 is LNHDA, CDR2 SQIVND (reference sequence). The CDR3 runs to 15 residues. The junction had 4 bases not matched to a gene; V was cut back by 6 bases and J by 1 base. In nucleotides, the CDR3 is TGTGCCAGTAGCTCCGGGACTAGCGGGTCCTACGAGCAGTACTTC. This gives the protein CASSSGTSGSYEQYF.

The gene calls are TRBV27 and TRBJ2-7, with TRBD2 matching over 7 bases. Per germline, CDR1 MNHEY and CDR2 SMNVEV (reference sequence). The CDR3 has 15 amino acids. V gave up 6 bases and J gave up 4 bases; unmatched junction bases: 12. Here the CDR3 DNA reads TGTGCCAGCAGGCCGGGACTACACAAGCCGTACGAGCAGTACTTC. It specifies CASRPGLHKPYEQYF.

The rearrangement links TRBV27 to TRBJ2-7, with 8 bases identical to TRBD2. CDR3 length equals 13 residues. Germline V CDR1 and CDR2: MNHEY, SMNVEV (reference sequence). V lost 10 bases to trimming and J lost 6 bases; unmatched junction nucleotides: 11. CDR3 in amino acids: CATRGREGPEQYF. Here the CDR3 DNA reads TGTGCCACCAGGGGACGGGAGGGCCCCGAGCAGTACTTC.

This chain links TRBV28 with TRBJ1-2; perhaps TRBD1 as D (5 bases). The germline gives CDR1 MDHEN, CDR2 SYDVKM. V was clipped by 5 bases and J by 5 bases, with 18 bases between them. This CDR3 spans 15 amino acids. The CDR3 DNA sequence: TGTGCCAGCAGTCTCGCTGGGGCCGCTTGGTATGGCTACACCTTC. Protein: CASSLAGAAWYGYTF.

The chain links TRBV5-1 to TRBJ2-4; tentative D call: TRBD1 (5 bases). The germline V gene has CDR1 SGHRS and CDR2 YFSETQ. The length of the CDR3 is 14 residues. V was clipped by 1 base and J by 4 bases, with 9 bases between them. The CDR3 here is CASSLLQEKNIQYF. In DNA, the CDR3 is TGCGCCAGCAGCTTGTTACAGGAGAAAAACATTCAGTACTTC.

The rearrangement links TRBV13 to TRBJ1-2, with 11 bases aligning to TRBD1. The CDR3 runs 16 residues. After removal of 5 bases from V and 1 base from J, the junction contained 6 bases not matched to a gene. Germline CDR1 PRHDT, CDR2 FYEKMQ (reference sequence). CDR3 residues: CASSEWDRGVNYGYTF. CDR3 sequence (DNA): TGTGCCAGCAGCGAATGGGACAGGGGGGTTAACTATGGCTACACCTTC.

This chain joins TRBV4-2 and TRBJ1-5; D unclear. V lost 1 base, J lost 7 bases, and 8 bases lay in between. This CDR3 region has 13 residues. Per the germline V gene, CDR1 is LGHNA and CDR2 is YNFKEQ. As DNA, the CDR3 is TGTGCCAGCAGCCAAGGCCCCGAGCAGCCCCAGCATTTT. It is translated as CASSQGPEQPQHF.

The chain links TRBV18 to TRBJ2-1; TRBD2 aligns across 9 bases. The length of the CDR3 is 16 residues. V lost 4 bases to trimming and J lost 0 bases; unmatched junction nucleotides: 4. The germline gives CDR1 KGHSH, CDR2 LQKENI. In DNA form, the CDR3 reads TGTGCCAGCTCACTAGGAGCGGGGGGCTCCTACAATGAGCAGTTCTTC. Amino acids: CASSLGAGGSYNEQFF.

V usage is TRBV18 and J usage is TRBJ2-5; D might be TRBD1 or TRBD2, each matching 5 bases. The CDR3 consists of 15 residues. Trimming stripped 3 bases from V and 2 bases from J, with 13 bases between. Germline CDR1 and CDR2: KGHSH and LQKENI. CDR3 nucleotides: TGTGCCAGCTCACCGAGCAGGGACGAACAAGAGACCCAGTACTTC. Protein: CASSPSRDEQETQYF.

In regard to this clone: This sample also contains other DNA sequences that code for the same CDR3. The rearrangement uses TRBV28 and TRBJ1-5; 9 nucleotides line up with TRBD1. V shed 6 bases and J 6 bases; nucleotides not matched to a gene: 6. The germline CDR1 and CDR2 sequences are MDHEN and SYDVKM. This CDR3 contains 14 residues. The CDR3 spells CASSSGTGIQPQHF. CDR3 sequence (DNA): TGTGCCAGCAGCTCCGGGACAGGGATTCAGCCCCAGCATTTT.

The chain has TRBV9 and TRBJ2-3, with D possibly TRBD1 on 5 matching bases. The CDR3 sequence is 15 residues long. The germline V gene encodes CDR1 SGDLS and CDR2 YYNGEE. Trimming cost V 0 bases and J 0 bases, with 8 bases left between them. CDR3 nucleotide sequence: TGTGCCAGCAGCGTAGAGGGGTTTAGCACAGATACGCAGTATTTT. This sequence encodes CASSVEGFSTDTQYF.

The chain recombines TRBV28 with TRBJ1-5, with D possibly matching TRBD1 (5 bases). Trimming removed 3 bases from V and 6 bases from J, with 12 bases in between. Germline lookup yields CDR1 MDHEN and CDR2 SYDVKM. The CDR3 is 14 residues long. Here the CDR3 DNA reads TGTGCCAGCAGTTTTAGGCAGGGTAGTCAGCCCCAGCATTTT. This codes for CASSFRQGSQPQHF. Supplemented by reference TRBV28 and TRBJ1-5, the full variable domain reads DVKVTQSSRYLVKRTGEKVFLECVQDMDHENMFWYRQDPGLGLRLIYFSYDVKMKEKGDIPEGYSVSREKKERFSLILESASTNQTSMYLCASSFRQGSQPQHFGDGTRLSIL.